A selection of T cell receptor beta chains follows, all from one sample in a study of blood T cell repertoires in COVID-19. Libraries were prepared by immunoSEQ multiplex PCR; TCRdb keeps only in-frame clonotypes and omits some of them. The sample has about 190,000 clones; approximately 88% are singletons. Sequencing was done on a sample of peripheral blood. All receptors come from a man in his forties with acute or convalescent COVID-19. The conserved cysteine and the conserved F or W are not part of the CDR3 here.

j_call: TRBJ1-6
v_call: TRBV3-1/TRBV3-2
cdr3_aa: ASSQDVPGARSPLH

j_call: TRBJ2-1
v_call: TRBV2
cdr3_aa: ASKDSGGAFYEQF

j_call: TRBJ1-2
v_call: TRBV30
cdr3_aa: AWSARQVSTYGYT

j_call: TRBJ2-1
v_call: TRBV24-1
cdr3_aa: ATSPRLAGNNEQF

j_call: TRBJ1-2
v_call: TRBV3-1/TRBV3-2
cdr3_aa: ASSQASFRDTSGYT

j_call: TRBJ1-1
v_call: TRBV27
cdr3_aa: ASSLSRSTEAF

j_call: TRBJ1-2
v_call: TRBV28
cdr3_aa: ASSPSGQRANYGYT

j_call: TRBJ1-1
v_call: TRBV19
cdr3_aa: ASSLSGTGFEAF

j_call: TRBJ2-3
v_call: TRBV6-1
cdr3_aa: ASSERTSGATDTQY

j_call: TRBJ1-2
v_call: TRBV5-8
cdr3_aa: ASSYLNRGAQDYGYT

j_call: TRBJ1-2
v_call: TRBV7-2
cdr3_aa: ASSLTQGSYNYGYT

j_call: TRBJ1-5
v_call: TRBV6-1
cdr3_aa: ASSEFGSSNQPQH

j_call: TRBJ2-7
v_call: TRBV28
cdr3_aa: ASSSPRGLSYEQY

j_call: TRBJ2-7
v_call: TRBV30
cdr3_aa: AWSQRSGTGAGGSEQY

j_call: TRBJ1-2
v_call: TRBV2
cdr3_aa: ASSASGDGYT

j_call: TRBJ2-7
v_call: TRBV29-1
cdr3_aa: SVVSLGNYEQY

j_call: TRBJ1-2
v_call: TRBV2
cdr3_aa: ASSEDRPNYGYT